This T cell receptor beta chain appears in the sequencing data of a study of T-cell reconstitution after alpha-beta-depleted transplantation in children. General study findings and limits: Diversity of TCRbeta at day 60 was high in some patients, arising from surviving recipient T cells and thymic progenitors. Two months or so post-transplant, alpha-beta T cells reportedly derived from several hundred expanded graft clones. Fresh T-cell production supplied most of the T-cell counts and diversity seen one year after transplant.

The V gene lost 3 bases and the J gene lost 8 bases, with 13 bases spanning the gap. The CDR3 consists of 12 residues. Germline-derived CDR1 and CDR2 are DFQATT and SNEGSKA (reference sequence). On this clonotype: Antigen specificity is unknown.

Unique molecular identifiers were incorporated into the prepared TCRbeta library. TCRdb fed the PCR reads into MiXCR, producing one record per CDR3 protein. The repertoire consists of 500,000 or so distinct CDR3 sequences, with about an eighth occurring once and the leading ten covering 12% to 15%. Sequencing was performed on PBMCs, mostly from graft donor cells, taken 180 days after TCRalphabeta/CD19-depleted stem cell transplant. This chain connects TRBV20-1 to TRBJ1-1; D unresolved. The origin of this receptor is a female patient aged 2 to 10 who had a stem cell transplant for aplastic anemia, so the T cells may come from the graft donor. The CDR3 protein is CSASYSRFEAFF. In DNA, the CDR3 is TGCAGTGCTAGTTATAGCAGGTTCGAAGCTTTCTTT.